These 9 T cell receptor beta chains were all obtained from the same sample, sequenced in a study of blood T cells in healthy people across ages. Through a sample-barcoded 5' primer and a J-beta primer mix, a second PCR was run for roughly 6 to 11 cycles. TCRdb analysed the 5' RACE reads with MiXCR anew, one entry per CDR3 protein. This sample has 700,000 to 850,000 distinct CDR3 sequences; 35% to 40% occur once, and the top ten carry about an eighth. Sequencing input: blood. These receptors all stem from a man aged 18 to 30 in good health.

To note about this clonotype: A much more abundant neighbour one base away suggests this may be a read error. The CDR3 is CASSSNSQTQFF. The CDR3 bases are TGTGCCAGCAGTTCGAATTCCCAGACCCAGTTCTTC. This rearrangement joins TRBV12-3 or TRBV12-4 to TRBJ2-1; D is unclear. The V gene lost 4 bases and the J gene lost 13 bases, with 14 bases spanning the gap. This CDR3 is 12 amino acids long.

The V call is TRBV5-1, the J call TRBJ2-3; no clear D. Germline V lookup: CDR1 SGHRS, CDR2 YFSETQ. Trimming removed 3 bases at V and 6 bases at J, with 14 bases between. The CDR3 is 14 amino acids. CDR3 nucleotide sequence: TGCGCCAGCAGCTCCCGGGTCCTAGGGGATACGCAGTATTTT. Translation: CASSSRVLGDTQYF.

This clonotype was seen only once. The CDR3 loop reads CASSYVNGTGLGNTIYF. DNA of the CDR3: TGTGCCAGCAGTTACGTCAACGGGACAGGACTTGGAAACACCATATATTTT. The V gene is TRBV6-6, the J gene TRBJ1-3; TRBD1 agrees at 8 bases. Germline lookup yields CDR1 MNHNY and CDR2 SVGAGI (reference sequence). The CDR3 has 17 residues. V was pared by 2 bases and J by 3 bases, with 9 bases of the junction left unmatched.

The table lists this clonotype with a few counts. The J gene is TRBJ2-5, the V gene TRBV7-9; 11 nucleotides line up with TRBD2. This CDR3 is 17 amino acids long. Germline V gene sequence: CDR1 SEHNR, CDR2 FQNEAQ (reference sequence). The V and J ends lost 4 bases and 0 bases, in that order; junction bases with no gene match: 7. The CDR3 coding sequence is TGTGCCAGCAGCTCCCCCGGGACTAGCGGTAACCAAGAGACCCAGTACTTC. This gives the protein CASSSPGTSGNQETQYF.

Points on this clonotype: The junction departs from germline at one end; a sequencing error may be responsible. The chain recombines TRBV12-3 or TRBV12-4 with TRBJ1-2; D gene unclear. The CDR3 sequence is 14 residues long. CDR3 amino acids: CTSTPSELNYGYTF. The DNA of the CDR3 is TGTACCAGCACCCCCTCCGAACTTAACTATGGCTACACCTTC.

This sequence joins TRBV6-6 and TRBJ1-1, with D perhaps matching TRBD1 (5 bases). Trimming shortened V by 6 bases and J by 7 bases, and 15 bases separated the two germline ends. The CDR3 length is 13 residues. CDR1 MNHNY and CDR2 SVGAGI come from the germline V gene (reference sequence). In DNA, the CDR3 is TGTGCCAGCAGAATGGGCAGGGTGGATGAAGCTTTCTTT. This encodes CASRMGRVDEAFF.

This chain's CDR3 is CSGFGQGGKKYTEAFF. The DNA for the CDR3 is TGCAGCGGATTTGGACAGGGAGGGAAGAAATACACTGAAGCTTTCTTT. V and J are TRBV29-1 and TRBJ1-1; the match to TRBD1 covers 8 bases. Germline CDR1 and CDR2: SQVTM and ANQGSEA. The CDR3 is 16 amino acids. After removal of 7 bases from V and 3 bases from J, the junction contained 16 bases not matched to a gene.

This clonotype was observed a single time. This may arise from a read error, as a much more abundant clone is one base away. The rearrangement joins TRBV7-9 to TRBJ1-4; 9 bases are a match to TRBD1. Per germline, CDR1 SEHNR and CDR2 FQNEAQ (reference sequence). This CDR3 has 14 residues. In DNA, the CDR3 is TGTGCCAGCAGCTCGGGACAGGGACGGGAAAAACTGGTTTTT. Translated, it gives CASSSGQGREKLVF.

Worth noting for this clonotype: Given a much more abundant clone one base away, this may be a read error. The V and J genes are TRBV6-2 or TRBV6-3 and TRBJ2-7, with a possible D match to TRBD2 (6 bases). Deletions cut 7 bases from V and 4 bases from J, with 20 bases between. The germline V gene has CDR1 MNHEY and CDR2 SVGEGT. The CDR3 extends over 15 amino acids. CDR3 nucleotide sequence: TGTGCCAGCAACCGGGGAGGTAAATCCAGGTACGAGCAGTACTTC. Encoded protein: CASNRGGKSRYEQYF.